The clone carrying this TCR beta chain was seen only a few times. What it recognizes is unknown. The germline CDR1 and CDR2 sequences are SGHTA and FQGNSA. CDR3 length equals 13 residues. Between the trimmed V and J ends, which lost 5 bases and 3 bases, there was a span of 11 bases. This entry belongs to a study of T-cell memory formation after mild COVID-19. Turning to the study itself: The two donors had largely donor-specific TCR clusters. Whole-study results and caveats: Day 15 to 85 contracting clones showed balanced CD4/CD8; later expanders leaned CD4+. Of the contracting clones, CD4+ ones lay mainly in CM and EM, and CD8+ ones in EMRA.

Amplification by 5'RACE using constant-segment primers produced TCR alpha and TCR beta cDNA libraries that carried sample barcodes and UMIs. TCRdb recomputed calls from the 5' RACE reads with MiXCR, one row per CDR3 protein. Among some 330,000 distinct CDR3 sequences listed, over 20% were seen once. The rearrangement uses TRBV7-2 and TRBJ2-7; TRBD2 might be the D (5 bases). Sequencing input: PBMCs or a T cell subset sorted from them (not recorded which). The clonotype was recovered from an adult woman who had mild COVID-19 (a few samples of this study predate the infection). Cell type and time point are not known. CDR3 residues: CASSPDGNYEQYF. The DNA of the CDR3 is TGTGCCAGCAGCCCGGACGGGAACTACGAGCAGTACTTC.